This is a list of T cell receptor beta chains from one sample in a study of blood T cell repertoires in COVID-19. Repertoires were generated with immunoSEQ multiplex PCR, while TCRdb's copy carries only in-frame clones and drops some. Among roughly 150,000 clones listed, 85% to 90% were seen once. Sequencing input: peripheral blood. All receptors derive from a woman in her 70s with acute or convalescent COVID-19. Both conserved end residues are part of each CDR3. A D gene is named only where the DNA matches it firmly. Rows may omit the clone size; those that give it use once, few, many or a size class.

j_call: TRBJ2-2
v_call: TRBV4-2
d_call: TRBD1
clone_size: -
cdr3_nt: TGTGCCAGCAGCCCCCGGACAGGGGAAAACGCCGGGGAGCTGTTTTTT
cdr3_aa: CASSPRTGENAGELFF

j_call: TRBJ1-2
v_call: TRBV7-2
d_call: TRBD1
clone_size: -
cdr3_nt: TGTGCCAGCAGCCAATTCTGGGGGGCAGGGGGCAACTATGGCTACACCTTC
cdr3_aa: CASSQFWGAGGNYGYTF

j_call: TRBJ2-7
v_call: TRBV18
d_call: -
clone_size: -
cdr3_nt: TGTGCCAGCTCACAGGGGTCAGTTTACGAGCAGTACTTC
cdr3_aa: CASSQGSVYEQYF

j_call: TRBJ1-1
v_call: TRBV19
d_call: -
clone_size: -
cdr3_nt: TGTGCCAGTAGTATCATCGAGGAGCCGAACACTGAAGCTTTCTTT
cdr3_aa: CASSIIEEPNTEAFF

j_call: TRBJ2-1
v_call: TRBV6-5
d_call: -
clone_size: -
cdr3_nt: TGTGCCAGCACCCACAACTACAATGAGCAGTTCTTC
cdr3_aa: CASTHNYNEQFF

j_call: TRBJ2-3
v_call: TRBV19
d_call: TRBD1
clone_size: -
cdr3_nt: TGTGCCAGTAGTCTAGGACAGGGCACAGATACGCAGTATTTT
cdr3_aa: CASSLGQGTDTQYF

j_call: TRBJ2-5
v_call: TRBV7-9
d_call: -
clone_size: -
cdr3_nt: TGTGCCAGCAGCTTAAGACGGGGAGCTGGCAACCAAGAGACCCAGTACTTC
cdr3_aa: CASSLRRGAGNQETQYF

j_call: TRBJ1-2
v_call: TRBV4-1
d_call: TRBD1
clone_size: -
cdr3_nt: TGCGCCAGCAGCCAACAGGACAGGGGGCTAGACGGCTACACCTTC
cdr3_aa: CASSQQDRGLDGYTF

j_call: TRBJ1-2
v_call: TRBV28
d_call: -
clone_size: -
cdr3_nt: TGTGCCAGCGAGGGAGGGGGCTATGGCTACACCTTC
cdr3_aa: CASEGGGYGYTF

j_call: TRBJ2-7
v_call: TRBV6-5
d_call: TRBD1
clone_size: -
cdr3_nt: TGTGCCAGCAGCGACAGGGGTAAAAACGAGCAGTACTTC
cdr3_aa: CASSDRGKNEQYF

j_call: TRBJ1-5
v_call: TRBV5-1
d_call: -
clone_size: -
cdr3_nt: TGCGCCAGCAGCTTGGCCGGGACACTCAATCAGCCCCAGCATTTT
cdr3_aa: CASSLAGTLNQPQHF

j_call: TRBJ1-5
v_call: TRBV27
d_call: TRBD1
clone_size: -
cdr3_nt: TGTGCCAGCAGTCGCAGAACAGGGGGCTCGGTTCAGCCCCAGCATTTT
cdr3_aa: CASSRRTGGSVQPQHF

j_call: TRBJ1-2
v_call: TRBV30
d_call: -
clone_size: -
cdr3_nt: TGTGCCTGGAGCCGACAGTCCTATGGCTACACCTTC
cdr3_aa: CAWSRQSYGYTF

j_call: TRBJ1-6
v_call: TRBV27
d_call: TRBD1
clone_size: once
cdr3_nt: TGTGCCAGCAGTTTAACAGGGGGCAGGTCACCCCTCCACTTT
cdr3_aa: CASSLTGGRSPLHF

j_call: TRBJ2-2
v_call: TRBV5-5
d_call: -
clone_size: -
cdr3_nt: TGTGCCAGCAGCTCCCCCCTAGGGGGTAATGAGAACACCGGGGAGCTGTTTTTT
cdr3_aa: CASSSPLGGNENTGELFF

j_call: TRBJ2-3
v_call: TRBV7-9
d_call: -
clone_size: -
cdr3_nt: TGTGCCAGCAGTCATACTTCAGGGTCAGATACGCAGTATTTT
cdr3_aa: CASSHTSGSDTQYF

j_call: TRBJ1-2
v_call: TRBV19
d_call: TRBD1
clone_size: -
cdr3_nt: TGTGCCAGTACTAAAGCCCCGGGACAGGCCTATGGCTACACCTTC
cdr3_aa: CASTKAPGQAYGYTF

j_call: TRBJ1-4
v_call: TRBV5-6
d_call: -
clone_size: -
cdr3_nt: TGTGCCAGCAGCTGGGGAGGGGCATTCAATGAAAAACTGTTTTTT
cdr3_aa: CASSWGGAFNEKLFF